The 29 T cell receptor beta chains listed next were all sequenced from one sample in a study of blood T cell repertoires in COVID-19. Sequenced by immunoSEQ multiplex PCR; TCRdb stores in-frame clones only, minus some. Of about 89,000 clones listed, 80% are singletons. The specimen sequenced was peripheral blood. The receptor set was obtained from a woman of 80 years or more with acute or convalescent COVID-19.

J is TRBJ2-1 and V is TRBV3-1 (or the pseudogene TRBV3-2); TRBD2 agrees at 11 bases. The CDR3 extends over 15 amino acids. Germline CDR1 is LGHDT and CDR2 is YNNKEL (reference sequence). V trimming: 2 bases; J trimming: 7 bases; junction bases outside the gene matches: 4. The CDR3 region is CASSQKTSGVNEQFF. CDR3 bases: TGTGCCAGCAGCCAAAAGACTAGCGGGGTAAATGAGCAGTTCTTC.

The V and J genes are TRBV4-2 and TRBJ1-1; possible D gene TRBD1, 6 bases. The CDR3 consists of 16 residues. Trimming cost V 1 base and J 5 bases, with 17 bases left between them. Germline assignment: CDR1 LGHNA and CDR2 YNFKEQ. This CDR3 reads CASSQGPGGGHTEAFF. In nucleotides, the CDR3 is TGTGCCAGCAGCCAAGGACCCGGGGGGGGGCATACTGAAGCTTTCTTT.

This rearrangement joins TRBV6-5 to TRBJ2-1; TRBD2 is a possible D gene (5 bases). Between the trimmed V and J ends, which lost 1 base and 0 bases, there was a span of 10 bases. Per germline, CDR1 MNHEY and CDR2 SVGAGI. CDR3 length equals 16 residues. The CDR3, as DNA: TGTGCCAGCAGTTACTATTTGCGGGTCTCCTACAATGAGCAGTTCTTC. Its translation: CASSYYLRVSYNEQFF.

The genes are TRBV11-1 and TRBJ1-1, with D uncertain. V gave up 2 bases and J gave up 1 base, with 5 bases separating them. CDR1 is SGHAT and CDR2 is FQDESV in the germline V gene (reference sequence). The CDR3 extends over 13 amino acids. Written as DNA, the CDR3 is TGTGCCAGCAGCTTATCAGGGAACACTGAAGCTTTCTTT. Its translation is CASSLSGNTEAFF.

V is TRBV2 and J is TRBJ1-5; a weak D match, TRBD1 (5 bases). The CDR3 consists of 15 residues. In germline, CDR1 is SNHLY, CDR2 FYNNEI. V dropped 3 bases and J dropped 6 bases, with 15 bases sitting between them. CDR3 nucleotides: TGTGCCAGCAGTGAGACCCCGGGGGGGATTCAGCCCCAGCATTTT. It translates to CASSETPGGIQPQHF.

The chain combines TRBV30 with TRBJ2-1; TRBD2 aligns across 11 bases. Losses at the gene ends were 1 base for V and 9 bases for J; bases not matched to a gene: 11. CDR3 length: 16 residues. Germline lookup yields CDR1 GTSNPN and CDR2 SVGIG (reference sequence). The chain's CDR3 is CAWSATTSGIWLEQFF. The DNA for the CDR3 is TGTGCCTGGAGTGCCACGACTAGCGGGATTTGGCTTGAGCAGTTCTTC.

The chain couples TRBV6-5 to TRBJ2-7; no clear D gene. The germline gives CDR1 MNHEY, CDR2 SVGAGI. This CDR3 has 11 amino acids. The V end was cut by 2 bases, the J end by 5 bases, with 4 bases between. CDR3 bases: TGTGCCAGCAGTTACCTAGACGAGCAGTACTTC. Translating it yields CASSYLDEQYF.

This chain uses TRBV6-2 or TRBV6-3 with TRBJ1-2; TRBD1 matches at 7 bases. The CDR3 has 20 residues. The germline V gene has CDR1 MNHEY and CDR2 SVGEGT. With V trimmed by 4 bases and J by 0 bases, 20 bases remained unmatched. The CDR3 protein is CASSLVSLVVRDSANYGYTF. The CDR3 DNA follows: TGTGCCAGCAGTTTAGTTTCGCTGGTCGTTCGGGACAGCGCTAACTATGGCTACACCTTC.

CDR3 region: CAISDTGQGRYEQYF. The CDR3 bases are TGTGCCATCAGTGACACCGGACAGGGAAGGTACGAGCAGTACTTC. The V call is TRBV10-3, the J call TRBJ2-7; 8 bases agree with TRBD1. V was pared by 3 bases and J by 4 bases, with 8 bases of the junction left unmatched. CDR3 length: 15 amino acids. The germline V gene encodes CDR1 ENHRY and CDR2 SYGVKD.

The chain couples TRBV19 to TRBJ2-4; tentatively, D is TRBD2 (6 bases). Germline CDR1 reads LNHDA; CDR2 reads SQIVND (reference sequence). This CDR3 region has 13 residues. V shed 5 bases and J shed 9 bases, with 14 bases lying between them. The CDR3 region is CASSVAVQGIQYF. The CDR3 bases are TGTGCCAGTAGTGTAGCGGTTCAGGGCATTCAGTACTTC.

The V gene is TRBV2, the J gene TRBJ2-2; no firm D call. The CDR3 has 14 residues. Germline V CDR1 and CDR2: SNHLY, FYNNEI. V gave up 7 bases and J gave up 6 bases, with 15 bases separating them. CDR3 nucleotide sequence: TGTGCCAGCAAGCCTAGAAGTGACGCCGGGGAGCTGTTTTTT. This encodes CASKPRSDAGELFF.

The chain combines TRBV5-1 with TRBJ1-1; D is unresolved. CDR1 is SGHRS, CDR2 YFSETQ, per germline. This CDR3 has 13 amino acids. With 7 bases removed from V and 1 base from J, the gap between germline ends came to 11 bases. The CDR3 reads CASLGMGNTEAFF. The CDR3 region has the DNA TGCGCCAGCCTCGGGATGGGGAACACTGAAGCTTTCTTT.

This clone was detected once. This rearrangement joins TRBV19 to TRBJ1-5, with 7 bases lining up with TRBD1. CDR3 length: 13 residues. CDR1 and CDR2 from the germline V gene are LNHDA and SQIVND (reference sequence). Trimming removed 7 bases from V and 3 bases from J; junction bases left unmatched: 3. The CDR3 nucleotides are TGTGCCAGTAATACAGGGGCCAATCAGCCCCAGCATTTT. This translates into CASNTGANQPQHF.

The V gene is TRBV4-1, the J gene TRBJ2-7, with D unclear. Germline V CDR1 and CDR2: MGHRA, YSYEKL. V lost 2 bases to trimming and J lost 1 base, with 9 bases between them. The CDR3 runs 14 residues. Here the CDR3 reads CASSQHRSSYEQYF. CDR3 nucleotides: TGCGCCAGCAGCCAACATCGGTCATCCTACGAGCAGTACTTC.

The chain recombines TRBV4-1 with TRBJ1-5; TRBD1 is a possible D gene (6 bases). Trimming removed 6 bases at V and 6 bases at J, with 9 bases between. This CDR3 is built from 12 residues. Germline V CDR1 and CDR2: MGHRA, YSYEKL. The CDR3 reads CASSQQGQPQHF. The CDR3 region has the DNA TGCGCCAGCAGTCAACAGGGTCAGCCCCAGCATTTT.

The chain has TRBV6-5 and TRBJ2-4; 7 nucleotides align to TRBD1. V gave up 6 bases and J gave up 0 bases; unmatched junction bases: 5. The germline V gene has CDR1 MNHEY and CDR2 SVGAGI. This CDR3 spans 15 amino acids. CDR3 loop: CASSRDRVAKNIQYF. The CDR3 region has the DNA TGTGCCAGCAGCCGGGACAGAGTAGCCAAAAACATTCAGTACTTC.

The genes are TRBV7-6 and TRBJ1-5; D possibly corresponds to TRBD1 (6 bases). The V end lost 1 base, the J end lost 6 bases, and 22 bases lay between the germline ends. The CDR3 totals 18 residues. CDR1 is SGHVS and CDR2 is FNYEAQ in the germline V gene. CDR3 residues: CASSLDLAGALAGQPQHF. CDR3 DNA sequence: TGTGCCAGCAGCTTAGACCTGGCAGGGGCTTTAGCGGGTCAGCCCCAGCATTTT.

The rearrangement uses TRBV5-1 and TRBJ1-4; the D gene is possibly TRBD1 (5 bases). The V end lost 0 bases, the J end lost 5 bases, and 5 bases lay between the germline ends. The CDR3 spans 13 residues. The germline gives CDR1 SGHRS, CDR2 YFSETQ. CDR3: CASSLGQNEKLFF. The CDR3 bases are TGCGCCAGCAGCTTGGGACAGAATGAAAAACTGTTTTTT.

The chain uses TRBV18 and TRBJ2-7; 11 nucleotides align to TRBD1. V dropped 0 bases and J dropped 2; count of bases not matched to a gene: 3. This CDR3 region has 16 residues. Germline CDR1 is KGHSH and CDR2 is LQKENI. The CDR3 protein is CASSPPPGQGAYEQYF. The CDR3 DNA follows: TGTGCCAGCTCACCACCTCCGGGACAGGGGGCCTACGAGCAGTACTTC.

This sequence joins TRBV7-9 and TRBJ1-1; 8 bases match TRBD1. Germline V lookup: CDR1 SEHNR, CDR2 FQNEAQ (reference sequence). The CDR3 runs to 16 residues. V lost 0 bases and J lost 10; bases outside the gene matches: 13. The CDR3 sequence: CASSLAYEGVDRGAFF. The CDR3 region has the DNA TGTGCCAGCAGCTTAGCGTATGAAGGAGTTGACAGGGGAGCTTTCTTT.

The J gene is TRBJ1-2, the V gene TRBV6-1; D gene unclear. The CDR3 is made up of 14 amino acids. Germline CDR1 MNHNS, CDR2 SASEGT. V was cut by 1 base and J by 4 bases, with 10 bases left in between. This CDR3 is CASSEGRVSYGYTF. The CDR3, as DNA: TGTGCCAGCAGTGAAGGCCGGGTGTCCTATGGCTACACCTTC.

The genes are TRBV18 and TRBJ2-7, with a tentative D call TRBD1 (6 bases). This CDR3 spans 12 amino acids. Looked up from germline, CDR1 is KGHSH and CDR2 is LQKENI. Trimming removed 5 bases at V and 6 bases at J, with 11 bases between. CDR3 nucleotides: TGTGCCAGCTCATCCGGACAGCGCGAGCAGTACTTC. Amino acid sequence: CASSSGQREQYF. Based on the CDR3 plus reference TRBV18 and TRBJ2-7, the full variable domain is NAGVMQNPRHLVRRRGQEARLRCSPMKGHSHVYWYRQLPEEGLKFMVYLQKENIIDESGMPKERFSAEFPKEGPSILRIQQVVRGDSAAYFCASSSGQREQYFGPGTRLTVT.

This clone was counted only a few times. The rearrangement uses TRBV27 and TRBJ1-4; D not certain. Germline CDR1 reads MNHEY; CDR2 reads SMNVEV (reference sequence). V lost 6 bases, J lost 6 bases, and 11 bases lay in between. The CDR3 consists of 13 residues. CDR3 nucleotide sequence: TGTGCCAGCAGGCCCGGGAACTATGAAAAACTGTTTTTT. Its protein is CASRPGNYEKLFF.

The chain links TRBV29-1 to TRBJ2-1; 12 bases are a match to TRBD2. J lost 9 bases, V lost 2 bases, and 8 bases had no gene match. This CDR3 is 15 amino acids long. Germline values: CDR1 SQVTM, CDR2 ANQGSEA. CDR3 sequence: CSVETSGGFWGEQFF. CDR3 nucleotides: TGCAGCGTTGAAACTAGCGGGGGGTTTTGGGGTGAGCAGTTCTTC.

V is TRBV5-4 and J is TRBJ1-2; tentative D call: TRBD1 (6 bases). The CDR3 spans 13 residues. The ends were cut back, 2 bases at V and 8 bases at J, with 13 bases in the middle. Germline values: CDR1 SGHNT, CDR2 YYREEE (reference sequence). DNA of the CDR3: TGTGCCAGCAGCTTTGGGGGCGCTGAGGGCTACACCTTC. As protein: CASSFGGAEGYTF.

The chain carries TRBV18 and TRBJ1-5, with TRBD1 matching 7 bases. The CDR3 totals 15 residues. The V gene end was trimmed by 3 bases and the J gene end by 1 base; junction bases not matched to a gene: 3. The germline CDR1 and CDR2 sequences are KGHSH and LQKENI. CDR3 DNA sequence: TGTGCCAGCTCACCGGGACAGCCGAGCAATCAGCCCCAGCATTTT. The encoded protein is CASSPGQPSNQPQHF.

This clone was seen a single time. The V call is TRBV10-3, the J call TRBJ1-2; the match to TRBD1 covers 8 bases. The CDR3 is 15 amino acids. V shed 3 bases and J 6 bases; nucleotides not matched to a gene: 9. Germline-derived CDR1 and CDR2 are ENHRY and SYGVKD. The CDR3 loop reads CAISEPRQGMNGYTF. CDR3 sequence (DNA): TGTGCCATCAGTGAACCCAGACAGGGGATGAATGGCTACACCTTC.

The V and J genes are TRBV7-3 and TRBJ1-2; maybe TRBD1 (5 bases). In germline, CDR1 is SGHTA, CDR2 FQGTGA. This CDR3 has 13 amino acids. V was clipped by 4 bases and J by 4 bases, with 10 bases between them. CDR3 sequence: CASSSGLSYGYTF. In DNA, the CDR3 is TGTGCCAGCAGCTCGGGACTCAGCTATGGCTACACCTTC.

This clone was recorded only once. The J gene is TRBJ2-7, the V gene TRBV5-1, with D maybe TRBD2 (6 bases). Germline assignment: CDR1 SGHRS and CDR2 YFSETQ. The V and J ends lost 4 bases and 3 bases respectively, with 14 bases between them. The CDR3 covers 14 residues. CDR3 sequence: CASSPGSGNYEQYF. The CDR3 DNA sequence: TGCGCCAGCAGCCCCGGTAGCGGAAACTACGAGCAGTACTTC.